The source of this T cell receptor (beta chain) is a study of PD-L1 blockade in urothelial cancer. Across the study: Samples of blood were analyzed 3 weeks (second dose) and 6 weeks after treatment start.

The data were produced by immunoSEQ multiplex PCR, yet TCRdb's version contains in-frame clones alone and is incomplete. The table includes approximately 65,000 clones, 85% to 90% detected once. The germline CDR1 and CDR2 sequences are SGHTA and FQGNSA. The CDR3 runs to 11 residues. V was pared by 8 bases and J by 10 bases, with 14 bases between. With respect to this clone: Its cognate antigen is unknown.

Whole-study findings and limits: At 3 weeks on treatment, tumor-associated clones expanded more with durable benefit.

The sequence derives from a man between 60 and 75 years old with urothelial cancer. The rearrangement uses TRBV7-2 and TRBJ1-1; D is ambiguous. Sample: PBMCs, taken around atezolizumab (anti-PD-L1) treatment. In nucleotides, the CDR3 is TGTGCCAGCGGTACCGGAGAGGTAGCTTTCTTT. Translation: CASGTGEVAFF.